The text below deals with one TCR beta chain. MiXCR was run by TCRdb on the RT-PCR reads, yielding one entry per CDR3 protein. This sample yields some 600,000 distinct CDR3 sequences, of which 12% to 15% are seen a single time; 6.5% to 8% belongs to the top ten. This specimen comes from a study of response to subunit inactivated influenza vaccine. Per germline, CDR1 MGHRA and CDR2 YSYEKL. V was pared by 1 base and J by 9 bases, with 8 bases of the junction left unmatched. The length of the CDR3 is 16 residues. The clonotype comes from a middle-aged man who received an inactivated influenza vaccine. The specimen was PBMCs from blood, collected 14 to 15 days before vaccination. The chain uses TRBV4-1 and TRBJ1-6; 8 nucleotides align to TRBD1. The CDR3 sequence is CASSQVPGQDGSPLHF. CDR3 bases: TGCGCCAGCAGCCAAGTTCCGGGACAGGACGGTTCACCCCTCCACTTT.